These 27 T cell receptor beta chains were all obtained from the same sample, sequenced in a study of T cells in Graves' hyperthyroidism and ophthalmopathy. Amplified regions were TCR beta CDR3 sequences from RNA transcripts. Using the HTBI primer set, a first-round RT-PCR was run on the TCR CDR3. One entry per CDR3 protein, called by TCRdb with MiXCR from the multiplex PCR reads. The data contain approximately 520,000 distinct CDR3 sequences, around a quarter of them seen just once; the ten biggest clones take up about 11%. The sample was blood. These receptors were collected from a woman aged 25 to 45 with Graves' ophthalmopathy.

This clonotype appeared a few times. This sequence joins TRBV6-1 and TRBJ2-7; 9 nucleotides align to TRBD1. Germline V CDR1 and CDR2: MNHNS, SASEGT. The junction had 13 bases not matched to a gene; V was cut back by 10 bases and J by 6 bases. The CDR3 has 14 residues. The CDR3 nucleotides are TGTGCCACTAGACTGGACAGGGGTTTATTCGAGCAGTACTTC. Translated: CATRLDRGLFEQYF.

This clonotype has a count of ten or more. This chain uses TRBV7-8 with TRBJ1-5; the D gene is possibly TRBD1 (6 bases). The CDR3 has 15 residues. Germline CDR1 is SGHVS and CDR2 is FQNEAQ. V dropped 5 bases and J dropped 5 bases, with 16 bases sitting between them. The CDR3 protein is CASSPGRDTDQPQHF. The CDR3 DNA sequence: TGTGCCAGCAGCCCCGGGAGGGACACCGATCAGCCCCAGCATTTT.

The chain is built from TRBV30 and TRBJ2-5; D possibly matches TRBD1 or TRBD2 (5 bases each). Germline V lookup: CDR1 GTSNPN, CDR2 SVGIG (reference sequence). The CDR3 length is 18 residues. V dropped 3 bases and J dropped 1 base, with 24 bases sitting between them. CDR3 loop: CAWSPVAPHGAGQETQYF. The CDR3 DNA reads TGTGCCTGGAGCCCCGTGGCCCCTCACGGGGCTGGCCAAGAGACCCAGTACTTC. The variable domain in full, with the rest retrieved from reference TRBV30 and TRBJ2-5, is SQTIHQWPATLVQPVGSPLSLECTVEGTSNPNLYWYRQAAGRGLQLLFYSVGIGQISSEVPQNLSASRPQDRQFILSSKKLLLSDSGFYLCAWSPVAPHGAGQETQYFGPGTRLLVL.

This clonotype has ten or more counts. The chain is built from TRBV3-1 and TRBJ1-1; D is unresolved. V was cut by 0 bases and J by 9 bases, with 11 bases left in between. CDR1 and CDR2 (germline): LGHDT, YNNKEL (reference sequence). The CDR3 totals 13 residues. Written as DNA, the CDR3 is TGTGCCAGCAGCCAAGATCAGATACCACAAGCTTTCTTT. The encoded protein is CASSQDQIPQAFF.

Ten or more counts support this clonotype. This sequence may be a read error, since a much larger clone differs from it by one base. V gene TRBV11-2 combines with J gene TRBJ2-7; 10 bases agree with TRBD2. The CDR3 extends over 16 amino acids. Unmatched junction bases numbered 5, after V lost 2 bases and J lost 1 base. Per germline, CDR1 SGHAT and CDR2 FQNNGV. The chain's CDR3 is CASSLWSGGASYEQYF. The CDR3 DNA reads as TGTGCCAGCAGCTTATGGAGCGGGGGGGCGTCCTACGAGCAGTACTTC.

This clonotype was picked up many times. The chain combines TRBV4-3 with TRBJ1-5; D remains unclear. This CDR3 is 15 amino acids long. Germline loops: CDR1 LGHNA, CDR2 YSLEER. V lost 0 bases to trimming and J lost 1 base, with 7 bases between them. The CDR3 nucleotides read TGCGCCAGCAGCCAAGAGCGCGGGAGCAATCAGCCCCAGCATTTT. As protein: CASSQERGSNQPQHF.

A note on this clonotype: A much larger clone lies a single base off, so this may be a read error. CDR3 amino acids: CASSWGSNQPQQF. The CDR3 DNA reads as TGTGCCAGCAGCTGGGGGAGCAATCAGCCCCAGCAGTTT. The rearrangement joins TRBV5-6 to TRBJ1-5; the D gene is possibly TRBD1 (5 bases). This CDR3 has 13 amino acids. Per germline, CDR1 SGHDT and CDR2 YYEEEE.

This clonotype was observed many times. CDR3 bases: TGTGCCAGCAGCTTTCGGCGGGCTGCCTATGGCTACACCTTC. As protein: CASSFRRAAYGYTF. J is TRBJ1-2 and V is TRBV7-9; no clear D gene. CDR3 length: 14 amino acids. CDR1 SEHNR and CDR2 FQNEAQ come from the germline V gene (reference sequence). V was shortened by 3 bases and J by 4 bases, with 12 bases between the two germline ends.

In this sample, this clonotype turned up many times. This chain joins TRBV6-5 and TRBJ2-7, with D perhaps TRBD1 (5 bases). Trimming removed 0 bases at V and 4 bases at J, with 16 bases between. The CDR3 sequence is 16 residues long. From germline, CDR1 is MNHEY and CDR2 SVGAGI. As DNA, the CDR3 is TGTGCCAGCAGTTACTCCCCACTCACAGGCAATTACGAGCAGTACTTC. As protein: CASSYSPLTGNYEQYF.

This chain uses TRBV5-1 with TRBJ2-2; 8 bases agree with TRBD2. This CDR3 contains 16 residues. Germline assignment: CDR1 SGHRS and CDR2 YFSETQ. Germline trimming cut 5 bases from V and 5 bases from J; bases unmatched to any gene: 11. CDR3 region: CASRSVGGDWTGELFF. Here the CDR3 DNA reads TGCGCCAGCAGATCGGTCGGGGGGGATTGGACCGGGGAGCTGTTTTTT.

This clonotype has at least ten counts. V is TRBV6-5 and J is TRBJ1-1; 9 bases are a match to TRBD1. Germline CDR1 is MNHEY and CDR2 is SVGAGI. CDR3 length: 14 residues. J lost 4 bases, V lost 6 bases, and 6 bases had no gene match. The DNA for the CDR3 is TGTGCCAGCAGGAGACAGGGGGATTCCACTGAAGCTTTCTTT. Protein sequence: CASRRQGDSTEAFF.

This clonotype was seen more than once but under ten times. The rearrangement links TRBV20-1 to TRBJ1-1, with a tentative D call TRBD1 (5 bases). Trimming removed 3 bases at V and 5 bases at J, with 13 bases between. CDR3 size: 13 residues. Germline V lookup: CDR1 DFQATT, CDR2 SNEGSKA (reference sequence). This CDR3 reads CSASNGGRTEAFF. The CDR3 region has the DNA TGCAGTGCTAGTAACGGGGGGAGGACTGAAGCTTTCTTT.

This clonotype was seen a few times. The genes are TRBV10-3 and TRBJ2-5; 8 nucleotides agree with TRBD2. This CDR3 has 16 residues. Germline V lookup: CDR1 ENHRY, CDR2 SYGVKD. Unmatched junction bases numbered 8, after V lost 3 bases and J lost 2 bases. CDR3 region: CAISERIAGPQETQYF. CDR3 nucleotide sequence: TGTGCCATCAGTGAACGTATAGCGGGGCCTCAAGAGACCCAGTACTTC.

This clonotype was picked up a small number of times. The chain joins TRBV4-1 to TRBJ2-5, with 7 bases fitting TRBD2. V lost 5 bases to trimming and J lost 4 bases; unmatched junction nucleotides: 10. This CDR3 region has 15 residues. Germline assignment: CDR1 MGHRA and CDR2 YSYEKL. CDR3 bases: TGCGCCAGCAGCGCCCGCGGGGGTGGTTTAGAGACCCAGTACTTC. Encoded protein: CASSARGGGLETQYF.

Ten or more counts support this clonotype. The rearrangement links TRBV12-3 or TRBV12-4 to TRBJ1-1; D unclear. This CDR3 has 13 residues. V lost 3 bases and J 0 bases, leaving 5 bases between the germline ends. CDR3 bases: TGTGCCAGCAGTTTTGGGATGAACACTGAAGCTTTCTTT. It encodes CASSFGMNTEAFF.

The table lists this clonotype with many counts. The J gene is TRBJ2-5, the V gene TRBV27; 8 nucleotides align to TRBD1. The CDR3 covers 14 residues. Germline V CDR1 and CDR2: MNHEY, SMNVEV (reference sequence). The junction had 2 bases not matched to a gene; V was cut back by 4 bases and J by 1 base. The CDR3 reads CASSWTGTQETQYF. The CDR3 DNA reads TGTGCCAGCAGTTGGACAGGGACCCAAGAGACCCAGTACTTC.

A few counts support this clonotype. The chain carries TRBV20-1 and TRBJ2-2, with D unresolved. V was cut by 8 bases and J by 6 bases, with 10 bases left in between. Germline CDR1 is DFQATT and CDR2 is SNEGSKA (reference sequence). CDR3 length: 11 amino acids. CDR3 residues: CSPHRPGELFF. The CDR3 region has the DNA TGCAGTCCCCATAGGCCCGGGGAGCTGTTTTTT.

This clonotype was counted a few times. J is TRBJ2-2 and V is TRBV20-1; D is tentatively TRBD1 or TRBD2 (5 bases each). Germline V gives CDR1 DFQATT, CDR2 SNEGSKA (reference sequence). There are 15 residues in the CDR3. The V and J ends lost 0 bases and 5 bases respectively, with 13 bases between them. CDR3 residues: CSARDPGHLTGELFF. DNA of the CDR3: TGCAGTGCTAGAGATCCGGGGCATCTTACCGGGGAGCTGTTTTTT.

In this sample, this clonotype turned up a few times. V gene TRBV9 combines with J gene TRBJ1-1; the match to TRBD1 covers 7 bases. This CDR3 has 13 residues. V lost 3 bases and J lost 7; bases outside the gene matches: 6. The V gene's germline CDR1 is SGDLS and CDR2 YYNGEE. The CDR3 loop reads CASSAGQESEAFF. As DNA, the CDR3 is TGTGCCAGCAGCGCCGGACAGGAAAGTGAAGCTTTCTTT.

This clonotype showed up many times. The chain couples TRBV30 to TRBJ1-5; TRBD1 matches at 10 bases. This CDR3 comprises 13 residues. The germline CDR1 and CDR2 sequences are GTSNPN and SVGIG (reference sequence). With 8 bases clipped from V and 7 bases from J, the junction kept 8 bases outside the gene matches. The CDR3 spells CAHSTGGEQPQHF. For the CDR3, the DNA is TGTGCCCACTCGACAGGGGGCGAACAGCCCCAGCATTTT. Drawing the rest from reference TRBV30 and TRBJ1-5, the complete variable domain is SQTIHQWPATLVQPVGSPLSLECTVEGTSNPNLYWYRQAAGRGLQLLFYSVGIGQISSEVPQNLSASRPQDRQFILSSKKLLLSDSGFYLCAHSTGGEQPQHFGDGTRLSIL.

Only a few counts were recorded for this clonotype. This sequence joins TRBV5-1 and TRBJ2-3; TRBD1 matches 9 bases. The CDR3 length is 16 residues. Per germline, CDR1 SGHRS and CDR2 YFSETQ. Losses at the gene ends were 5 bases for V and 5 bases for J; bases not matched to a gene: 12. The CDR3, as DNA: TGCGCCAGCAGACCTTCCGGGACAGGGTCCGGAGATACGCAGTATTTT. It encodes CASRPSGTGSGDTQYF.

V and J are TRBV18 and TRBJ1-2; D possibly corresponds to TRBD1 (6 bases). The CDR3 length is 13 residues. Germline loops: CDR1 KGHSH, CDR2 LQKENI. The V gene lost 5 bases and the J gene lost 6 bases, with 13 bases spanning the gap. CDR3: CASSGQMLNGYTF. CDR3 in DNA: TGTGCCAGCTCAGGACAGATGCTGAATGGCTACACCTTC. The whole variable domain, remainder taken from reference TRBV18 and TRBJ1-2, is NAGVMQNPRHLVRRRGQEARLRCSPMKGHSHVYWYRQLPEEGLKFMVYLQKENIIDESGMPKERFSAEFPKEGPSILRIQQVVRGDSAAYFCASSGQMLNGYTFGSGTRLTVV.

This clonotype was observed at least ten times. The chain carries TRBV2 and TRBJ1-1; no clear D gene. The V end was cut by 6 bases, the J end by 7 bases, with 3 bases between. Germline V CDR1 and CDR2: SNHLY, FYNNEI. CDR3 length: 9 residues. CDR3 sequence (DNA): TGTGCCAGCAGCTTTGAAGCTTTCTTT. Translation: CASSFEAFF. Combining the CDR3 with reference TRBV2 and TRBJ1-1 gives the whole variable domain EPEVTQTPSHQVTQMGQEVILRCVPISNHLYFYWYRQILGQKVEFLVSFYNNEISEKSEIFDDQFSVERPDGSNFTLKIRSTKLEDSAMYFCASSFEAFFGQGTRLTVV.

The chain uses TRBV12-3 or TRBV12-4 and TRBJ2-2, with 8 positions matching TRBD1. This CDR3 contains 15 residues. J lost 5 bases, V lost 6 bases, and 8 bases had no gene match. Here the CDR3 DNA reads TGTGCCAGCAGGGAATGGACAGGGTGGACCGGGGAGCTGTTTTTT. It is translated as CASREWTGWTGELFF.

As DNA, the CDR3 is TGTGCCAGCAGCTTAGAGTGGGGGATGGAGACCCAGTACTTC. Protein sequence: CASSLEWGMETQYF. The rearrangement joins TRBV11-2 to TRBJ2-5; D possibly uses TRBD1 or TRBD2 (5 bases each). Germline-derived CDR1 and CDR2 are SGHAT and FQNNGV. This CDR3 comprises 14 residues. Trimming shortened V by 0 bases and J by 5 bases, and 10 bases separated the two germline ends.

This clonotype has ten or more counts. The chain combines TRBV10-1 with TRBJ2-2; D assignment may be TRBD1 or TRBD2 (6 bases each). Germline-derived CDR1 and CDR2 are WNHNN and SYGVQD (reference sequence). The CDR3 loop spans 20 amino acids. The V end lost 5 bases, the J end lost 4 bases, and 29 bases lay between the germline ends. The CDR3 DNA reads TGCGCCAGCAGTCCAACCTACTCCGAGGGGGGCAGGATCAGCACCGGGGAGCTGTTTTTT. The encoded protein is CASSPTYSEGGRISTGELFF.

This chain uses TRBV5-1 with TRBJ1-1, with D unclear. Trimming removed 2 bases from V and 6 bases from J, with 11 bases in between. CDR3 length: 13 residues. The V gene's germline CDR1 is SGHRS and CDR2 YFSETQ. CDR3 amino acids: CASSFTSLAEAFF. DNA for the CDR3: TGCGCCAGCAGCTTTACTTCTTTGGCTGAAGCTTTCTTT.